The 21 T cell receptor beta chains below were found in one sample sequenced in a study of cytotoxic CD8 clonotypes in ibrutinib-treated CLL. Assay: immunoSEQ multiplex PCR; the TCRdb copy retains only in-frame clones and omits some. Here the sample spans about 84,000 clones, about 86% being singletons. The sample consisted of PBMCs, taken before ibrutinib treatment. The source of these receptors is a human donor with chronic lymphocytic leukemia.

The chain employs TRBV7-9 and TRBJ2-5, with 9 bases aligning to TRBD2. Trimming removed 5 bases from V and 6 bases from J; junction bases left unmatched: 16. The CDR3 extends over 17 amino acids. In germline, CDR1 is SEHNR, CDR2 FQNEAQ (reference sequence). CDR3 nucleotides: TGTGCCAGCAGCCGGTCCTCGGTGATTAGCGGGAGTCAGACCCAGTACTTC. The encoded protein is CASSRSSVISGSQTQYF.

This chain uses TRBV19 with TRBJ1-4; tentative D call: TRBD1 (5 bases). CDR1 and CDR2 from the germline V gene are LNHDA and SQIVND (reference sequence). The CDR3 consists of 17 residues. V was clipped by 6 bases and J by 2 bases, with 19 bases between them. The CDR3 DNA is TGTGCCAGTAGCGGCAACCTACTCGGGGCTACTAATGAAAAACTGTTTTTT. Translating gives CASSGNLLGATNEKLFF.

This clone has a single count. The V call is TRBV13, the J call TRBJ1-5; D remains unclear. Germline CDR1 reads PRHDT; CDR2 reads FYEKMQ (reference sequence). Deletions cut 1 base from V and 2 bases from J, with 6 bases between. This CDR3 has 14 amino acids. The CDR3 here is CASSLAPRNQPQHF. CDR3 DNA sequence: TGTGCCAGCAGCTTAGCCCCACGCAATCAGCCCCAGCATTTT. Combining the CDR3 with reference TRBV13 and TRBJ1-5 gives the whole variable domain AAGVIQSPRHLIKEKRETATLKCYPIPRHDTVYWYQQGPGQDPQFLISFYEKMQSDKGSIPDRFSAQQFSDYHSELNMSSLELGDSALYFCASSLAPRNQPQHFGDGTRLSIL.

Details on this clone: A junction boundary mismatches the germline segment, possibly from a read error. CDR3 nucleotide sequence: TGCAGCGTTGAAGGAGGGGACATGCGGATCTTC. Its protein is CSVEGGDMRIF. The V call is TRBV29-1, the J call TRBJ2-1; TRBD1 is a possible D gene (6 bases). CDR3 length: 11 residues. The germline V gene has CDR1 SQVTM and CDR2 ANQGSEA.

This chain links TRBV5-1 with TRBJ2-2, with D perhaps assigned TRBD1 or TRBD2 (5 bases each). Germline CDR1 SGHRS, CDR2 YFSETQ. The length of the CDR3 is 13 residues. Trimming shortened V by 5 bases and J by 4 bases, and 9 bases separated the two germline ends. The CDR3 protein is CASSWDGTGELFF. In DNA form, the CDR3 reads TGCGCCAGCAGTTGGGACGGCACCGGGGAGCTGTTTTTT.

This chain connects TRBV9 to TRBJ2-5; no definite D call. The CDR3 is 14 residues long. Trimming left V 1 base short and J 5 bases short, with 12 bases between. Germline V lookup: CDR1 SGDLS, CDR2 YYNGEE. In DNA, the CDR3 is TGTGCCAGCAGCGTAACGGCCTTGGAGGAGACCCAGTACTTC. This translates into CASSVTALEETQYF.

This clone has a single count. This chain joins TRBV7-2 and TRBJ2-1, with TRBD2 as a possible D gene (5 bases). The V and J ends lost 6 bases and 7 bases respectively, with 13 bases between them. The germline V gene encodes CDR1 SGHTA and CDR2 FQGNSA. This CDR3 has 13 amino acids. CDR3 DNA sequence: TGTGCCAGCAGAGGGCCAGCGGCTAATGAGCAGTTCTTC. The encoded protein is CASRGPAANEQFF.

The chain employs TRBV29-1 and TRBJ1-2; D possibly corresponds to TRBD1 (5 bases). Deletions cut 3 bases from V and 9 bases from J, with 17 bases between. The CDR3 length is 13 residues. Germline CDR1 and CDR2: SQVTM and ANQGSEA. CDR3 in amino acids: CSVEEPGPGSYTF. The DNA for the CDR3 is TGCAGCGTTGAGGAACCGGGGCCGGGAAGCTACACCTTC. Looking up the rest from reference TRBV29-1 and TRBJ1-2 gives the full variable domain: SAVISQKPSRDICQRGTSLTIQCQVDSQVTMMFWYRQQPGQSLTLIATANQGSEATYESGFVIDKFPISRPNLTFSTLTVSNMSPEDSSIYLCSVEEPGPGSYTFGSGTRLTVV.

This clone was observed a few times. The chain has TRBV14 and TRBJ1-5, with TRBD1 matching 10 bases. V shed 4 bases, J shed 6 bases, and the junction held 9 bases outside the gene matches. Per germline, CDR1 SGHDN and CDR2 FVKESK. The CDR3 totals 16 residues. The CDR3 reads CASSLDRGPLLQPQHF. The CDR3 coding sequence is TGTGCCAGCAGCCTCGACAGGGGGCCGCTTCTTCAGCCCCAGCATTTT. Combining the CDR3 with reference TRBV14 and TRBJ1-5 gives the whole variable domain EAGVTQFPSHSVIEKGQTVTLRCDPISGHDNLYWYRRVMGKEIKFLLHFVKESKQDESGMPNNRFLAERTGGTYSTLKVQPAELEDSGVYFCASSLDRGPLLQPQHFGDGTRLSIL.

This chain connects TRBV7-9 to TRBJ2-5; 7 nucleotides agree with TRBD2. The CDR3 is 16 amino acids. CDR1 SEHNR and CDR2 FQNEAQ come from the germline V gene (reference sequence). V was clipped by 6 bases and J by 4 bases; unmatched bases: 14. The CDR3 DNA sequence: TGTGCCAGCAGTCATACCCCCGGGGTAGCGGGAGAGACCCAGTACTTC. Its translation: CASSHTPGVAGETQYF. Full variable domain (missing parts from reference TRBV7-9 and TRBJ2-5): DTGVSQNPRHKITKRGQNVTFRCDPISEHNRLYWYRQTLGQGPEFLTYFQNEAQLEKSRLLSDRFSAERPKGSFSTLEIQRTEQGDSAMYLCASSHTPGVAGETQYFGPGTRLLVL.

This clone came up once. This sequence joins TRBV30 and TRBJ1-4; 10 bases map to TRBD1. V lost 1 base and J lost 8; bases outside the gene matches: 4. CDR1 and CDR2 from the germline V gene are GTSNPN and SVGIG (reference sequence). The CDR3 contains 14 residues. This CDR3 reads CAWSEGTGEEKLFF. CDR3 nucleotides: TGTGCCTGGAGTGAGGGGACAGGGGAGGAAAAACTGTTTTTT.

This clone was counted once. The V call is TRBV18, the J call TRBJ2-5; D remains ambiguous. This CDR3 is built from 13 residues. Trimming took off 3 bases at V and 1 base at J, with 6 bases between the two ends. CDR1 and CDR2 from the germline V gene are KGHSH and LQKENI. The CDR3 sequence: CASSPRTQETQYF. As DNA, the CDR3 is TGTGCCAGCTCACCCAGAACCCAAGAGACCCAGTACTTC.

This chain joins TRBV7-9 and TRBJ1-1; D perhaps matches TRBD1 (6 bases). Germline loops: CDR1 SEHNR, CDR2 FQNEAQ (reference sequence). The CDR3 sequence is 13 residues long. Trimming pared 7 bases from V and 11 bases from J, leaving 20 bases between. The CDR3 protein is CASIHNNREEAFF. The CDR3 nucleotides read TGTGCCAGCATCCACAATAACAGGGAGGAGGCTTTCTTT.

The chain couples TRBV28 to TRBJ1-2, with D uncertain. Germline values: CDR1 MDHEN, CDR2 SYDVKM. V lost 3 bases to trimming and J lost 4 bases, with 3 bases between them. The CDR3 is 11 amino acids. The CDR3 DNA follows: TGTGCCAGCAGTTTCGGCTATGGCTACACCTTC. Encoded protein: CASSFGYGYTF.

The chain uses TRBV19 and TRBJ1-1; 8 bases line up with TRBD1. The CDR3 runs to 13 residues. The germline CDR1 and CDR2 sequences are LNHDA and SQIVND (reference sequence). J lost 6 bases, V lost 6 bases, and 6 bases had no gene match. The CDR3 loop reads CASSRQGYPEAFF. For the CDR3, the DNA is TGTGCCAGTAGCAGACAGGGGTATCCTGAAGCTTTCTTT.

The CDR3 region is CASSLDPRQGSSGEQYF. The CDR3 bases are TGTGCCAGCAGCTTAGACCCCCGACAGGGGTCGAGTGGCGAGCAGTACTTC. This sequence joins TRBV11-2 and TRBJ2-7; 8 nucleotides align to TRBD1. The CDR3 has 17 amino acids. Per germline, CDR1 SGHAT and CDR2 FQNNGV. V lost 0 bases to trimming and J lost 6 bases; unmatched junction nucleotides: 13.

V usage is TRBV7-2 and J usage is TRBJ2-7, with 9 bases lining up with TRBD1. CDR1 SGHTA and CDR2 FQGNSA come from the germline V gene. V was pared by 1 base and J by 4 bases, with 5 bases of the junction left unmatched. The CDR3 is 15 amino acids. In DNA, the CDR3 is TGTGCCAGCAGCTTAGGGGGACAGGGTTTATACGAGCAGTACTTC. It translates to CASSLGGQGLYEQYF.

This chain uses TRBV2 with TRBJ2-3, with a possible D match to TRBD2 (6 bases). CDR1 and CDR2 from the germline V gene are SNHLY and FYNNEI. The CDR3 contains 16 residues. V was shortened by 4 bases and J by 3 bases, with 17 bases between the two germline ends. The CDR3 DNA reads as TGTGCCAGCAGTGTGTTCGGGAGTCCAAGTACAGATACGCAGTATTTT. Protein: CASSVFGSPSTDTQYF.

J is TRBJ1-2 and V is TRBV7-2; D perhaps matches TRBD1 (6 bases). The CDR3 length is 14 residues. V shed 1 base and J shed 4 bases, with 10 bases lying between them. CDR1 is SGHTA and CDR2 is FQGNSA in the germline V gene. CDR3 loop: CASSLGGAFYGYTF. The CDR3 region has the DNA TGTGCCAGCAGCTTAGGGGGGGCCTTCTATGGCTACACCTTC.

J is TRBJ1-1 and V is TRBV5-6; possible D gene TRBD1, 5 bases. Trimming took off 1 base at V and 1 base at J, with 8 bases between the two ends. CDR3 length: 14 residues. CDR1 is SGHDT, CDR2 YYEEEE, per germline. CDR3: CASSLPTGNTEAFF. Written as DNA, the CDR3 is TGTGCCAGCAGCTTGCCAACAGGGAACACTGAAGCTTTCTTT.

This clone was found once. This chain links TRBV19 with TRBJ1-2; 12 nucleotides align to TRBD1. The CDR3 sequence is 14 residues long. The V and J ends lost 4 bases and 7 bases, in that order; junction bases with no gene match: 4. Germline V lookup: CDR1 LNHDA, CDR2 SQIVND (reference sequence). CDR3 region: CASSTGTGGFGYTF. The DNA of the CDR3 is TGTGCCAGTAGTACTGGGACAGGGGGCTTTGGCTACACCTTC.